Each of the 21 T cell receptor beta chains below was sequenced from the same sample in a study of Graves' ophthalmopathy and Graves' hyperthyroidism. Amplification of TCR beta CDR3 regions used RNA transcripts. HTBI primers primed a first-round RT-PCR, and a second-round multiplex PCR followed. TCRdb reprocessed the multiplex PCR reads with MiXCR, giving one entry per CDR3 protein. The data contain about 1.2 million distinct CDR3 sequences, 36% of them singletons. Specimen: peripheral blood or thyroid tissue (not recorded which). The source is an adult man with Graves' hyperthyroidism.

This clonotype was seen a few times. At one end, the junction sequence differs from germline, possibly due to a read error. The CDR3 region is CASSQDTGWTGELFF. The CDR3 coding sequence is TGCGCCAGCAGCCAAGATACGGGATGGACCGGGGAGCTGTTTTTT. The chain employs TRBV7-8 and TRBJ2-2, with a possible D match to TRBD2 (5 bases). The CDR3 runs 15 residues. Germline CDR1 is SGHVS and CDR2 is FQNEAQ.

On this clonotype itself: This clone may be a read error of a much larger clone one base away. The DNA of the CDR3 is TGTGCCAGCAGAAACGGACAGGGCGGGCACACTGAATCTTTCTTT. Encoded protein: CASRNGQGGHTESFF. V gene TRBV4-2 combines with J gene TRBJ1-1; 8 bases are shared with TRBD1. The CDR3 covers 15 residues. Germline V CDR1 and CDR2: LGHNA, YNFKEQ.

A remark on this clonotype: The junction shows a germline mismatch at one end, possibly a read error. The gene calls are TRBV5-6 and TRBJ1-1, with 8 bases fitting TRBD1. This CDR3 has 14 amino acids. Germline values: CDR1 SGHDT, CDR2 YYEEEE. CDR3 sequence reads: CASSPTGGTTEALF. CDR3 sequence (DNA): TGTGCCAGCAGCCCTACAGGGGGAACCACTGAAGCTCTCTTT.

The rearrangement uses TRBV7-8 and TRBJ2-5; TRBD2 agrees at 8 bases. The germline V gene has CDR1 SGHVS and CDR2 FQNEAQ. The CDR3 has 15 amino acids. V lost 5 bases and J lost 2; bases outside the gene matches: 7. This chain's CDR3 is CASSTGTRVQETQYF. CDR3 DNA: TGTGCCAGCAGCACCGGGACTAGGGTACAAGAGACCCAGTACTTC.

The V and J genes are TRBV6-2 or TRBV6-3 and TRBJ1-5; TRBD1 agrees at 7 bases. Unmatched junction bases numbered 5, after V lost 4 bases and J lost 2 bases. Per germline, CDR1 MNHEY and CDR2 SVGEGT. The CDR3 contains 15 residues. CDR3 amino acids: CASSSEDRGNQPQHF. The CDR3 DNA is TGTGCCAGCAGTTCCGAAGACAGGGGCAATCAGCCCCAGCATTTT.

The CDR3 loop reads CASSLVGGGDGNTIYF. Here the CDR3 DNA reads TGTGCCAGCAGCTTGGTCGGAGGGGGCGACGGAAACACCATATATTTT. The chain links TRBV7-2 to TRBJ1-3; the match to TRBD1 covers 7 bases. Germline V gives CDR1 SGHTA, CDR2 FQGNSA. The CDR3 length is 16 residues. Germline trimming cut 3 bases from V and 4 bases from J; bases unmatched to any gene: 9.

Comments on this clonotype: No conserved phenylalanine or tryptophan is present at the end of the CDR3, so a read error is the likely explanation. The DNA is left out, because the CDR3 cannot be placed on it with certainty; the CDR3 is given as TCRdb lists it. This sequence joins TRBV9 and TRBJ2-7; the listed D gene, TRBD2, was not tested against the DNA. Ends included, the CDR3 has 9 residues. Per germline, CDR1 SGDLS and CDR2 YYNGEE. The CDR3 loop is CASSQAFSG.

This clonotype was observed a few times. The chain joins TRBV4-3 to TRBJ1-5; 7 bases are a match to TRBD1. J was trimmed by 10 bases and V by 1 base; bases with no gene match: 1. The CDR3 length is 12 residues. Germline loops: CDR1 LGHNA, CDR2 YSLEER. CDR3 nucleotides: TGCGCCAGCAGCCAAGTAGGGGGCCCCCAGCATTTT. This translates into CASSQVGGPQHF.

With regard to this clonotype: This could be a read error, since a much larger clone is one nucleotide away. The chain has TRBV7-8 and TRBJ2-5; TRBD1 or TRBD2 may be the D gene (6 bases each). Trimming cost V 5 bases and J 4 bases, with 17 bases left between them. The CDR3 runs 15 residues. Germline CDR1 and CDR2: SGHVS and FQNEAQ. CDR3 bases: TGTGCCAGCAGCGTAGTTTTGGGGGGCGGAGAGACCCAGTACTTC. Translating it yields CASSVVLGGGETQYF.

This clonotype has a count of ten or more. This rearrangement joins TRBV7-2 to TRBJ2-5; D gene unclear. There are 14 residues in the CDR3. The ends were cut back, 0 bases at V and 2 bases at J, with 7 bases in the middle. Germline-derived CDR1 and CDR2 are SGHTA and FQGNSA. The CDR3 loop reads CASSLARVQETQYF. CDR3 nucleotides: TGTGCCAGCAGCTTAGCCCGGGTTCAAGAGACCCAGTACTTC.

A few counts support this clonotype. The chain carries TRBV12-3 or TRBV12-4 and TRBJ2-7; the D gene could be TRBD1 or TRBD2 (5 bases each). V was clipped by 3 bases and J by 2 bases, with 11 bases between them. CDR3 size: 14 residues. The CDR3 sequence is CASSLYGTTYEQYF. In DNA form, the CDR3 reads TGTGCCAGCAGTTTGTATGGGACGACCTACGAGCAGTACTTC.

This clonotype was seen at least ten times. CDR3 in DNA: TGTGCCAGCAGTAAAGGACTAGCGGGGGTTTACGAGCAGTACTTC. Translation: CASSKGLAGVYEQYF. This chain links TRBV2 with TRBJ2-7; 13 positions match TRBD2. CDR3 size: 15 residues. V trimming: 5 bases; J trimming: 4 bases; junction bases outside the gene matches: 5. Per germline, CDR1 SNHLY and CDR2 FYNNEI.

The chain recombines TRBV10-3 with TRBJ2-5; 9 nucleotides line up with TRBD1. V lost 8 bases, J lost 5 bases, and 6 bases stayed unmatched. The CDR3 covers 13 residues. CDR1 is ENHRY and CDR2 is SYGVKD in the germline V gene. CDR3 sequence (DNA): TGTGCCATCGCCGGGACAGGGTTGGAGACCCAGTACTTC. Its translation: CAIAGTGLETQYF.

In this sample, this clonotype turned up many times. One end of the junction does not line up with germline, which may come from a read error. V is TRBV5-1 and J is TRBJ2-7, with 9 bases aligning to TRBD1. This CDR3 contains 14 residues. Germline V gene lookup returns CDR1 SGHRS and CDR2 YFSETQ. The chain's CDR3 is CASSTGTGSYEQYF. For the CDR3, the DNA is TGTGCCAGCAGCACCGGGACAGGGTCCTACGAGCAGTACTTC.

This clonotype was found a few times. A much larger clonotype is one base distant, so this may be a read error. This chain links TRBV7-6 with TRBJ2-2, with D perhaps TRBD1 (5 bases). The germline gives CDR1 SGHVS, CDR2 FNYEAQ. The CDR3 loop spans 15 amino acids. V lost 5 bases to trimming and J lost 7 bases, with 17 bases between them. CDR3 residues: CASSQSEQGIGELFF. CDR3 in DNA: TGTGCCAGCAGCCAAAGCGAGCAGGGTATCGGGGAGCTGTTTTTT.

This clonotype was recorded a few times. This chain uses TRBV6-5 with TRBJ1-3; D gene uncertain. The CDR3 has 14 residues. Looked up from germline, CDR1 is MNHEY and CDR2 is SVGAGI. V lost 4 bases and J lost 0, with 7 bases in between. In DNA, the CDR3 is TGTGCCAGCAGTTCTCGGGACTCTGGAAACACCATATATTTT. Translated: CASSSRDSGNTIYF.

This clonotype has a count of ten or more. The V gene is TRBV7-2, the J gene TRBJ2-7; no definite D call. The CDR3 is made up of 15 amino acids. CDR1 is SGHTA and CDR2 is FQGNSA in the germline V gene. Between the trimmed V and J ends, which lost 1 base and 1 base, there was a span of 11 bases. The CDR3, as DNA: TGTGCCAGCAGCTTAGGGGTGGTCATGTCCTACGAGCAGTACTTC. This encodes CASSLGVVMSYEQYF.

This clonotype came up many times. V gene TRBV7-2 combines with J gene TRBJ2-5, with 8 bases fitting TRBD1. J lost 4 bases, V lost 5 bases, and 9 bases had no gene match. This CDR3 has 15 amino acids. The germline CDR1 and CDR2 sequences are SGHTA and FQGNSA. The CDR3 coding sequence is TGTGCCAGCAGCCGGGGCCAGGGGGCCTTAGAGACCCAGTACTTC. It codes for CASSRGQGALETQYF.

The rearrangement links TRBV6-5 to TRBJ1-4; 11 positions match TRBD1. The CDR3 runs to 15 residues. Trimming removed 5 bases from V and 6 bases from J; junction bases left unmatched: 5. The germline CDR1 and CDR2 sequences are MNHEY and SVGAGI. CDR3 coding DNA: TGTGCCAGCAGTCAGGTGGGACAGGGGGATGAAAAACTGTTTTTT. Its translation is CASSQVGQGDEKLFF.

The gene calls are TRBV5-4 and TRBJ1-2; no clear D gene. The V gene's germline CDR1 is SGHNT and CDR2 YYREEE (reference sequence). V lost 4 bases to trimming and J lost 3 bases, with 16 bases between them. CDR3 length: 15 residues. Here the CDR3 reads CASSPLRDPHYGYTF. CDR3 sequence (DNA): TGTGCCAGCAGCCCACTTCGGGATCCCCACTATGGCTACACCTTC.

The chain joins TRBV9 to TRBJ2-2, with D tentatively TRBD1 or TRBD2 (5 bases each). V lost 3 bases and J lost 7, with 19 bases in between. The CDR3 runs 16 residues. Germline-derived CDR1 and CDR2 are SGDLS and YYNGEE. CDR3 sequence: CASSASGRAAGGELFF. In DNA form, the CDR3 reads TGTGCCAGCAGCGCATCGGGACGTGCGGCCGGCGGGGAGCTGTTTTTT.